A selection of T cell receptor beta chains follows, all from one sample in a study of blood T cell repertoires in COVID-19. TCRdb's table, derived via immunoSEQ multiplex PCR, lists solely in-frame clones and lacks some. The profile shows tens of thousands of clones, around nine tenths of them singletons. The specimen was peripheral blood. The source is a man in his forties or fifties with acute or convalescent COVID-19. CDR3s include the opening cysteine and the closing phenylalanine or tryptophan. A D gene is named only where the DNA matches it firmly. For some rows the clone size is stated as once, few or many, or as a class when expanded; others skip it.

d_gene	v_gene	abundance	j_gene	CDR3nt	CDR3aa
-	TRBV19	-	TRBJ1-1	TGTGCCAGTAGGGGGGGGATGAACACTGAAGCTTTCTTT	CASRGGMNTEAFF
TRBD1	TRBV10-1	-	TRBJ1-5	TGCGCCACTCATCCCGGGACAGGGAGCGGCAATCAGCCCCAGCATTTT	CATHPGTGSGNQPQHF
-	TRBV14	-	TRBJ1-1	TGTGCCAGCAGCCAAGATCAGGTCGGGAACACTGAAGCTTTCTTT	CASSQDQVGNTEAFF
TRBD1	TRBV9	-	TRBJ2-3	TGTGCCAGCAGCCCCACAGGGGTCCTTACAGATACGCAGTATTTT	CASSPTGVLTDTQYF
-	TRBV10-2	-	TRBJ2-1	TGCGCCAGCAGTGATTTGTTAATAGCCAGCTCCTACAATGAGCAGTTCTTC	CASSDLLIASSYNEQFF
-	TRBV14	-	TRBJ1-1	TGTGCCAGCAGCCAGGGATTGGACAGCGATGCTTTCTTT	CASSQGLDSDAFF
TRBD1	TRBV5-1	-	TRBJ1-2	TGCGCCAGCAGCTGGGGGGACAGGGAGGGAAGCGGCTACACCTTC	CASSWGDREGSGYTF
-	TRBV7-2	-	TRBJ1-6	TGTGCCAGCAGCCTTGGACTGAGCTCCTATAATTCACCCCTCCACTTT	CASSLGLSSYNSPLHF
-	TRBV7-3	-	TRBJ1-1	TGTGCCAGCAGCTTCCTAATGAACACTGAAGCTTTCTTT	CASSFLMNTEAFF
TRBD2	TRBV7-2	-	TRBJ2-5	TGTGCCAGCAGCTCTGGGCTGACTAGCGTATACCAAGAGACCCAGTACTTC	CASSSGLTSVYQETQYF
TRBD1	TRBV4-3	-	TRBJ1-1	TGCGCCAGCAGCCAAGAGAGACAGGGGGGGACCACTGAAGCTTTCTTT	CASSQERQGGTTEAFF
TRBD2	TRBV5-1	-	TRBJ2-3	TGCGCCAGCAGCCCGGCGGGGGGAAGCCTAGCGGACACAGATACGCAGTATTTT	CASSPAGGSLADTDTQYF
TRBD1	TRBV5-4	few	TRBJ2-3	TGTGCCAGCACCGAGGACAGGGGTTTTACAGATACGCAGTATTTT	CASTEDRGFTDTQYF